The 24 T cell receptor beta chains in this list originate from one sample, sequenced in a study of blood T cell repertoires in COVID-19 (TCRdb year 2020). Preparation of the library involved the immunoSEQ multiplex PCR assay. TCRdb took over this immuneACCESS table, retaining in-frame rearrangements with V and J assigned. Such tables are incomplete; in checked studies, under half of the missing clones stem from an unresolved V gene, and the remainder is unexplained. The sample table holds over 150,000 clones, of which over 70% were seen once. The ten largest clonotypes hold about 3.4% of the sample. Sequencing was carried out using PBMCs or T cells enriched from blood (not recorded which). Every receptor here comes from a woman aged 60-70 years who had recovered from COVID-19.

The chain joins TRBV29-1 to TRBJ2-7, with TRBD1 matching 11 bases. CDR1 SQVTM and CDR2 ANQGSEA come from the germline V gene. The CDR3 is 13 residues long. Trimming cost V 6 bases and J 3 bases; bases outside gene matches: 4. CDR3 in amino acids: CSVGTGGDYEQYF. The CDR3, as DNA: TGCAGCGTCGGGACAGGGGGAGACTACGAGCAGTACTTC.

The chain recombines TRBV5-1 with TRBJ2-3, with TRBD2 identical over 11 bases. V lost 5 bases and J lost 2; bases outside the gene matches: 4. The CDR3 contains 15 residues. Germline assignment: CDR1 SGHRS and CDR2 YFSETQ. The CDR3 loop is CASSLAGGPTDTQYF. In DNA form, the CDR3 reads TGCGCCAGCAGTCTAGCGGGGGGACCCACAGATACGCAGTATTTT.

The V call is TRBV5-6, the J call TRBJ1-2; TRBD1 is a possible D gene (5 bases). Germline lookup yields CDR1 SGHDT and CDR2 YYEEEE. V was clipped by 2 bases and J by 8 bases, with 10 bases between them. This CDR3 comprises 12 residues. This CDR3 reads CASSLSGNGYTF. The CDR3 DNA sequence: TGTGCCAGCAGCTTATCAGGGAACGGCTACACCTTC.

The rearrangement links TRBV7-9 to TRBJ2-1, with D unresolved. This CDR3 region has 13 residues. From germline, CDR1 is SEHNR and CDR2 FQNEAQ (reference sequence). V was shortened by 0 bases and J by 10 bases, with 10 bases between the two germline ends. Here the CDR3 DNA reads TGTGCCAGCAGCTTAGCCCGGGTGCGGGAGCAGTTCTTC. Its translation is CASSLARVREQFF.

To note about this clone: The germline gene is not matched at one end of the junction; a read error may be the cause. The V and J genes are TRBV20-1 and TRBJ2-4; weak D call: TRBD2 (7 bases). CDR1 is DFQATT and CDR2 is SNEGSKA in the germline V gene (reference sequence). The CDR3 is made up of 11 amino acids. The chain's CDR3 is CSASSTYGGHF. The CDR3 DNA sequence: TGCAGTGCTTCCTCGACCTACGGGGGGCACTTC.

The genes are TRBV24-1 and TRBJ2-3, with 12 positions matching TRBD2. Trimming at V came to 2 bases and at J to 2 bases, leaving 10 bases not matched to a gene. Germline CDR1 and CDR2: KGHDR and SFDVKD. This CDR3 is built from 19 residues. Here the CDR3 DNA reads TGTGCCACCAGTGATTCCACATCCTCTAGCGGGGGGGACACAGATACGCAGTATTTT. Translated, it gives CATSDSTSSSGGDTDTQYF.

The chain combines TRBV9 with TRBJ2-2; D gene uncertain. V gave up 4 bases and J gave up 17 bases, with 21 bases separating them. The CDR3 is made up of 13 amino acids. Germline loops: CDR1 SGDLS, CDR2 YYNGEE. Written as DNA, the CDR3 is TGTGCCAGCAGCTTAGATGGCAGGCCTCCTCTTTTTTTT. As protein: CASSLDGRPPLFF.

V usage is TRBV6-2 or TRBV6-3 and J usage is TRBJ2-3, with 14 bases matching TRBD2. Trimming removed 6 bases from V and 5 bases from J; junction bases left unmatched: 7. Per the germline V gene, CDR1 is MNHEY and CDR2 is SVGEGT. This CDR3 has 16 amino acids. The CDR3 spells CASSETSGGAEDTQYF. The DNA of the CDR3 is TGTGCCAGCAGCGAGACTAGCGGGGGGGCTGAAGATACGCAGTATTTT.

This clone was detected a few times. V usage is TRBV4-1 and J usage is TRBJ2-4, with D perhaps TRBD2 (7 bases). The germline V gene encodes CDR1 MGHRA and CDR2 YSYEKL. The CDR3 is 12 amino acids. V was shortened by 5 bases and J by 15 bases, with 17 bases between the two germline ends. In DNA form, the CDR3 reads TGCGCCAGCAGCACCCCCTCGGGGGGCTGGTACTTC. Translation gives CASSTPSGGWYF.

The genes are TRBV6-5 and TRBJ1-1; tentative D call: TRBD1 (5 bases). V lost 5 bases and J lost 9, with 16 bases in between. There are 13 residues in the CDR3. In germline, CDR1 is MNHEY, CDR2 SVGAGI. The CDR3 sequence is CASSTRQPDQAFF. The CDR3 nucleotides read TGTGCCAGCAGTACCAGACAGCCCGACCAAGCTTTCTTT.

The rearrangement links TRBV7-8 to TRBJ2-2; the match to TRBD1 covers 9 bases. The V segment lost 1 base and the J segment 6 bases; nucleotides outside the gene matches: 9. This CDR3 is 17 amino acids long. Looked up from germline, CDR1 is SGHVS and CDR2 is FQNEAQ. CDR3 in amino acids: CASSLGYRGLFAGELFF. The CDR3 bases are TGTGCCAGCAGCTTAGGTTACAGGGGGCTTTTTGCCGGGGAGCTGTTTTTT.

The J gene is TRBJ2-3, the V gene TRBV18; D not certain. Trimming took 0 bases from V and 4 from J, leaving 11 bases between them. Germline V gene lookup returns CDR1 KGHSH and CDR2 LQKENI. This CDR3 is built from 15 residues. The CDR3 loop is CASSPPSQRADTQYF. In nucleotides, the CDR3 is TGTGCCAGCTCACCACCGTCCCAGCGTGCAGATACGCAGTATTTT.

The chain is built from TRBV5-1 and TRBJ1-2; TRBD1 agrees at 8 bases. The CDR3 spans 15 residues. Germline CDR1 and CDR2: SGHRS and YFSETQ. V lost 3 bases to trimming and J lost 5 bases; unmatched junction nucleotides: 9. CDR3 loop: CASSSPGGRWYGYTF. The DNA for the CDR3 is TGCGCCAGCAGCTCGCCAGGGGGCCGGTGGTATGGCTACACCTTC. The whole variable domain, remainder taken from reference TRBV5-1 and TRBJ1-2, is KAGVTQTPRYLIKTRGQQVTLSCSPISGHRSVSWYQQTPGQGLQFLFEYFSETQRNKGNFPGRFSGRQFSNSRSEMNVSTLELGDSALYLCASSSPGGRWYGYTFGSGTRLTVV.

The chain links TRBV5-1 to TRBJ2-4; D possibly corresponds to TRBD1 (6 bases). The germline V and J ends were trimmed by 0 bases and 0 bases, with 10 bases remaining between them. Germline assignment: CDR1 SGHRS and CDR2 YFSETQ. The CDR3 is made up of 16 amino acids. The CDR3 nucleotides read TGCGCCAGCAGCTTGGCAGGGGCGCTAGCCAAAAACATTCAGTACTTC. Its protein is CASSLAGALAKNIQYF.

The chain recombines TRBV6-5 with TRBJ1-6; 7 nucleotides match TRBD1. Trimming at V came to 6 bases and at J to 7 bases, leaving 9 bases not matched to a gene. Germline CDR1 is MNHEY and CDR2 is SVGAGI. The CDR3 runs to 15 residues. The DNA for the CDR3 is TGTGCCAGCAGCCTTCAGACAGGGTCGAATTCACCCCTCCACTTT. It encodes CASSLQTGSNSPLHF.

The V gene is TRBV7-9, the J gene TRBJ2-5, with D perhaps matching TRBD1 (6 bases). This CDR3 contains 14 residues. Germline CDR1 is SEHNR and CDR2 is FQNEAQ (reference sequence). V dropped 1 base and J dropped 5 bases, with 11 bases sitting between them. The CDR3 DNA sequence: TGTGCCAGCAGCTTAGGGACAGCCGACGAGACCCAGTACTTC. The encoded protein is CASSLGTADETQYF. Based on the CDR3 plus reference TRBV7-9 and TRBJ2-5, the full variable domain is DTGVSQNPRHKITKRGQNVTFRCDPISEHNRLYWYRQTLGQGPEFLTYFQNEAQLEKSRLLSDRFSAERPKGSFSTLEIQRTEQGDSAMYLCASSLGTADETQYFGPGTRLLVL.

This chain uses TRBV9 with TRBJ1-5; 12 bases are a match to TRBD1. The CDR3 has 17 residues. Germline CDR1 is SGDLS and CDR2 is YYNGEE. J gave up 4 bases and V 4 bases, and 9 bases lay outside the gene matches. In DNA form, the CDR3 reads TGTGCCAGCAGCACCGGGACAGGGGGCGGTAAGAATCAGCCCCAGCATTTT. It specifies CASSTGTGGGKNQPQHF.

The chain is built from TRBV19 and TRBJ2-7; TRBD1 is a possible D gene (6 bases). Per the germline V gene, CDR1 is LNHDA and CDR2 is SQIVND (reference sequence). This CDR3 spans 17 amino acids. V lost 4 bases and J 3 bases, leaving 22 bases between the germline ends. This chain's CDR3 is CASSRQLGTGTHYEQYF. The CDR3, as DNA: TGTGCCAGTAGTAGGCAATTAGGAACCGGGACACACTACGAGCAGTACTTC.

V gene TRBV5-1 combines with J gene TRBJ2-3, with D possibly TRBD2 on 6 matching bases. The V end was cut by 1 base, the J end by 1 base, with 13 bases between. Germline V gene sequence: CDR1 SGHRS, CDR2 YFSETQ. There are 16 residues in the CDR3. Written as DNA, the CDR3 is TGCGCCAGCAGCTTGTTGAACGGGGGACGCACAGATACGCAGTATTTT. Translated: CASSLLNGGRTDTQYF.

This clone was found a few times. In the same sample, other DNA sequences code for this CDR3. V and J are TRBV20-1 and TRBJ2-7; 9 bases map to TRBD2. The ends lost 3 bases at V and 4 bases at J; junction bases unmatched: 7. CDR1 DFQATT and CDR2 SNEGSKA come from the germline V gene (reference sequence). This CDR3 spans 14 amino acids. The CDR3 here is CSASASGGTYEQYF. The CDR3, as DNA: TGCAGTGCTAGTGCCAGCGGGGGGACATACGAGCAGTACTTC.

The CDR3 region is CASSYSFRESNEKLFF. The CDR3 nucleotides read TGTGCCAGCAGTTACTCGTTCCGGGAATCTAATGAAAAACTGTTTTTT. This chain links TRBV6-5 with TRBJ1-4; D unresolved. Germline assignment: CDR1 MNHEY and CDR2 SVGAGI. There are 16 residues in the CDR3. V gave up 0 bases and J gave up 3 bases, with 11 bases separating them.

The rearrangement joins TRBV4-1 to TRBJ2-3; 10 positions agree with TRBD2. The germline CDR1 and CDR2 sequences are MGHRA and YSYEKL. The V segment lost 4 bases and the J segment 4 bases; nucleotides outside the gene matches: 11. The CDR3 sequence is 17 residues long. DNA for the CDR3: TGCGCCAGCAGCCCTCCCCCCGGGACTAGCGATGCAGATACGCAGTATTTT. Residues: CASSPPPGTSDADTQYF.

The V and J genes are TRBV6-5 and TRBJ2-7, with TRBD2 matching over 7 bases. The germline V gene has CDR1 MNHEY and CDR2 SVGAGI. The CDR3 is 15 amino acids. With 5 bases clipped from V and 0 bases from J, the junction kept 7 bases outside the gene matches. The CDR3: CASSPGRGYSYEQYF. The CDR3 nucleotides read TGTGCCAGCAGTCCCGGGCGGGGGTACTCCTACGAGCAGTACTTC.

The chain uses TRBV30 and TRBJ2-7; possible D gene TRBD2, 6 bases. With 1 base removed from V and 4 bases from J, the gap between germline ends came to 11 bases. The CDR3 is made up of 13 amino acids. Looked up from germline, CDR1 is GTSNPN and CDR2 is SVGIG (reference sequence). The chain's CDR3 is CAWSGRVAYEQYF. CDR3 coding DNA: TGTGCCTGGAGTGGGAGGGTTGCATACGAGCAGTACTTC.